This T cell receptor beta chain was captured in a study of OX40 agonist ivuxolimab in advanced cancers. Study-wide background: Partial responses occurred in three patients (one hepatocellular carcinoma, two cutaneous melanoma). Notes on the study in general: Average numbers of expanded clones were greater in CD8+ T cells than in CD4+.

Regarding this clone: Its antigen is currently unknown.

Assay used: immunoSEQ multiplex PCR; TCRdb lists only in-frame clones, some missing. The data contain roughly 60,000 clones, approximately 87% of them seen just once; the ten biggest clones take up about 2%. At cycle 4 day 1, cycle 7 day 1, and baseline, blood was sampled. The CDR3 has 15 amino acids. The V and J ends lost 3 bases and 10 bases respectively, with 19 bases between them. Germline CDR1 is LNHDA and CDR2 is SQIVND (reference sequence). The chain joins TRBV19 to TRBJ1-5; perhaps TRBD1 as D (5 bases). The specimen comprised CD4+ or CD8+ T cells sorted from blood, sampled in a trial of the OX40 agonist ivuxolimab. This TCR was recovered from an adult with an advanced solid tumor such as melanoma, head and neck, liver or kidney cancer. The CDR3 protein is CASSIEEGPLFPQHF. CDR3 nucleotides: TGTGCCAGTAGTATCGAGGAGGGGCCCCTGTTCCCCCAGCATTTT.